Listed below are T cell receptor beta chains from one sample, sequenced in a study of CD8+CD57+ T cells in acquired aplastic anemia. From the reads, TCRdb called clonotypes with MiXCR, one entry per CDR3 protein. The sample records hundreds of thousands of distinct CDR3 sequences, around 32% being singletons. Sequencing was carried out using sorted CD4+, CD8+, or CD8+CD57+ T cells (not recorded which) from PBMCs. The receptors were sampled from a human donor with aplastic anemia. CDR3s include the opening cysteine and the closing phenylalanine or tryptophan. Fields, in order: J gene, clone size, D gene, V gene, CDR3 DNA, CDR3 protein. The D gene is left open where the match is weak. The listing skips clone size in some rows; elsewhere it reads once, few, many or a size class.

J: TRBJ2-3
size: NA
D: NA
V: TRBV20-1
DNA: TGCAGTGCCGATCCGGCGTTGGGAGTGAGGGCAGATACGCAGTATTTT
CDR3: CSADPALGVRADTQYF

J: TRBJ2-5
size: few
D: TRBD2
V: TRBV9
DNA: TGTGCCAGCAGCGTAGGCGGGAGTCGCGAGACCCAGTACTTC
CDR3: CASSVGGSRETQYF

J: TRBJ1-1
size: NA
D: NA
V: TRBV14
DNA: TGTGCCAGCAGCCAAATTGAAGTCCGGAGAACTGAAGCTTTCTTT
CDR3: CASSQIEVRRTEAFF

J: TRBJ2-7
size: NA
D: TRBD1
V: TRBV6-1
DNA: TGTGCCAGCAGTGATGGACAGGGGGCGCCGGCCGAGCAGTACTTC
CDR3: CASSDGQGAPAEQYF

J: TRBJ2-5
size: NA
D: NA
V: TRBV25-1
DNA: TGTGCCAGCGGGGCTGGGTGGGGAGAGACCCAGTACTTC
CDR3: CASGAGWGETQYF

J: TRBJ1-6
size: NA
D: NA
V: TRBV7-3
DNA: TGTGCCAGCAGTGCTAGAGTTACGACAGGCGTACGACCATCACCCCTCCACTTT
CDR3: CASSARVTTGVRPSPLHF

J: TRBJ1-2
size: NA
D: NA
V: TRBV10-3
DNA: TGTGCCATCAGTGAGAGAGGGAACGATGGCTACACCTTC
CDR3: CAISERGNDGYTF

J: TRBJ1-4
size: NA
D: NA
V: TRBV2
DNA: TGTGCCAGCAGAACAGGGTCGGGTGAAAAACTGTTTTTT
CDR3: CASRTGSGEKLFF

J: TRBJ2-7
size: NA
D: NA
V: TRBV4-2
DNA: TGTGCCAGCAGCCTCGGACCCGAGCTTAACTCCTACGAGCAGTACTTC
CDR3: CASSLGPELNSYEQYF

J: TRBJ1-2
size: many
D: NA
V: TRBV5-5
DNA: TGTGCCAGCAGCCCGGATCCGAGCCCAAACTATGGCTACACCTTC
CDR3: CASSPDPSPNYGYTF

J: TRBJ2-1
size: NA
D: NA
V: TRBV5-1
DNA: TGCGCCAGCAGCTTGATTATTGGAGGGGATGAGCAGTTCTTC
CDR3: CASSLIIGGDEQFF

J: TRBJ1-6
size: many
D: TRBD1
V: TRBV10-3
DNA: TGTGCCATCAGTGAGTCATCCCCACAGGGGCGGGATTCACCCCTCCACTTT
CDR3: CAISESSPQGRDSPLHF

J: TRBJ1-1
size: many
D: NA
V: TRBV2
DNA: NA
CDR3: CASILGTAEAFF

J: TRBJ2-1
size: NA
D: NA
V: TRBV10-2
DNA: TGCGCCAGCAGTGAGGCCCCTCCCTCGAGGTTTTACAATGAGCAGTTCTTC
CDR3: CASSEAPPSRFYNEQFF

J: TRBJ1-1
size: few
D: NA
V: TRBV14
DNA: TGTGCCAGCAGCCAAGAGGGCAGCGGAAGAGCTTTCTTT
CDR3: CASSQEGSGRAFF

J: TRBJ2-1
size: NA
D: NA
V: TRBV2
DNA: TGTGCCAGCAGTGATGGAGGCAGAAGGTCCTACAATGAGCAGTTCTTC
CDR3: CASSDGGRRSYNEQFF

J: TRBJ1-4
size: NA
D: TRBD1
V: TRBV15
DNA: TGTGCCACCAGCTTCGACAGGGGAGTTAGTGAAGAACTGTTTTTT
CDR3: CATSFDRGVSEELFF

J: TRBJ1-1
size: many
D: NA
V: TRBV19
DNA: TGTGCCAGCTACCGGGACCTCACTGAAGCTTTCTTT
CDR3: CASYRDLTEAFF

J: TRBJ2-5
size: few
D: TRBD2
V: TRBV7-9
DNA: TGTGCCAGCAGCTCCTCGGGACTAGCGGGGGTGGAGACCCAGTACTTC
CDR3: CASSSSGLAGVETQYF

J: TRBJ2-3
size: NA
D: TRBD2
V: TRBV11-2
DNA: TGTGCCAGCAGCCGGGTGGGAGCGGGGAGCACAGATACGCAGTATTTT
CDR3: CASSRVGAGSTDTQYF

J: TRBJ2-1
size: many
D: TRBD1
V: TRBV19
DNA: TGTGCCAGTAGATTGACCGGGACAGTCAATGAGCAGTTCTTC
CDR3: CASRLTGTVNEQFF

J: TRBJ1-6
size: few
D: NA
V: TRBV19
DNA: TGTGCCAGTAGAAATGGACCGATCCCACCCCTCCACTTT
CDR3: CASRNGPIPPLHF

J: TRBJ1-5
size: few
D: NA
V: TRBV5-5
DNA: TGTGCCAGCAGCTTGGTGGGTACCGCTAATCAGCCCCAGCATTTT
CDR3: CASSLVGTANQPQHF

J: TRBJ1-1
size: few
D: NA
V: TRBV5-1
DNA: TGCGCCAGCAGTCGCGTTAACAGGGTCGCGAACACTGAAGCTTTCTTT
CDR3: CASSRVNRVANTEAFF

J: TRBJ1-2
size: many
D: NA
V: TRBV5-1
DNA: TGCGCCAGCAGCGTGGGACCGAGAGCTAACTATGGCTACACCTTC
CDR3: CASSVGPRANYGYTF

J: TRBJ1-2
size: NA
D: TRBD1
V: TRBV29-1
DNA: TGCAGCGTGGGAGGGACAGGGGCCTCTGGAAACACCTTC
CDR3: CSVGGTGASGNTF

J: TRBJ1-3
size: NA
D: NA
V: TRBV7-9
DNA: TGTGCCTGGAGTACGGGACGAAGGCTTGGAAACACCATATATTTT
CDR3: CAWSTGRRLGNTIYF

J: TRBJ1-2
size: NA
D: NA
V: TRBV29-1
DNA: TGCAGCGTACTCCAGGGTCTATCGCTGGGCTACACCTTC
CDR3: CSVLQGLSLGYTF

J: TRBJ1-3
size: many
D: NA
V: TRBV9
DNA: TGTGCCAGCAGCCAGACGATCTCAACTGGAAACACCATATATTTT
CDR3: CASSQTISTGNTIYF

J: TRBJ1-1
size: many
D: NA
V: TRBV19
DNA: TGTGCCAGTAGTCTCCGGGGGCCGAACACTGAGGCTTTCTTT
CDR3: CASSLRGPNTEAFF

J: TRBJ2-2
size: NA
D: TRBD2
V: TRBV19
DNA: TGTGCCAGTACTCTGACTAGCGGGGGGGCCGGCACCGGGGAGCTGTTTTTT
CDR3: CASTLTSGGAGTGELFF

J: TRBJ2-7
size: few
D: TRBD1
V: TRBV9
DNA: TGTGCCAGCAGCGTAGCCTACAGGGGGAACGAGCAGTACTTC
CDR3: CASSVAYRGNEQYF

J: TRBJ1-5
size: NA
D: TRBD1
V: TRBV19
DNA: TGTGCTAGATCCGGGACAGGGCTACAGCCCCAGCATTTT
CDR3: CARSGTGLQPQHF

J: TRBJ1-4
size: NA
D: NA
V: TRBV7-3
DNA: TGTGCCAGCAGCAGCCTTGAGCGACTGTTTTTT
CDR3: CASSSLERLFF

J: TRBJ1-5
size: NA
D: NA
V: TRBV2
DNA: TGTGCCAGCGGGAGGGGGGGCTCAAGTCAGCCCCAGCATTTT
CDR3: CASGRGGSSQPQHF

J: TRBJ2-1
size: NA
D: TRBD2
V: TRBV14
DNA: TGTGCCAGCAGCCAGGGGGGACTAAACAATGAGCAGTTCTTC
CDR3: CASSQGGLNNEQFF

J: TRBJ1-3
size: NA
D: NA
V: TRBV29-1
DNA: TGCAGCGCTGAAGATCGGGGCAGTATTCTTTTTGGAAACACCATATATTTT
CDR3: CSAEDRGSILFGNTIYF

J: TRBJ2-2
size: many
D: NA
V: TRBV9
DNA: TGTGCCAGCAGCGTAGCAACCGGGGAGCTGTTTTTT
CDR3: CASSVATGELFF

J: TRBJ2-1
size: NA
D: NA
V: TRBV9
DNA: TGTGCCAGCAGCGGCCACTTTCTAGCAAATGAGCAGTTCTTC
CDR3: CASSGHFLANEQFF

J: TRBJ1-3
size: NA
D: NA
V: TRBV11-3
DNA: TGTGCCAGCAGCTTACAGCCCGGGGCTGGAAACACCATATATTTT
CDR3: CASSLQPGAGNTIYF

J: TRBJ2-3
size: NA
D: NA
V: TRBV19
DNA: TGTGCCAGTAGTAGCGCCTCCGCGTCCACAGATACGCAGTATTTT
CDR3: CASSSASASTDTQYF

J: TRBJ1-2
size: NA
D: TRBD1
V: TRBV12-3/TRBV12-4
DNA: TGTGCCAGCAGCCAAGGGACAGGAGTCAACCACCGGTCCTATGGCTACACCTTC
CDR3: CASSQGTGVNHRSYGYTF

J: TRBJ1-5
size: many
D: NA
V: TRBV7-2
DNA: TGTGCCAGCAGCTTAGCGGGAGGTAGCAATCAGCCCCAGCATTTT
CDR3: CASSLAGGSNQPQHF

J: TRBJ2-3
size: few
D: NA
V: TRBV11-1
DNA: TGTGCCAGCAGCCCGAAAACGGTTTCGGGTGTCACAGATACGCAGTATTTT
CDR3: CASSPKTVSGVTDTQYF

J: TRBJ2-3
size: once
D: TRBD2
V: TRBV11-2
DNA: TGTGCCAGCAGCGCCGGACTAGCGGGAGGCACAGATGCGCAGTATTTT
CDR3: CASSAGLAGGTDAQYF

J: TRBJ2-3
size: many
D: NA
V: TRBV25-1
DNA: TGTGCCAGCAGTGAACCGGGCGGTCCTAGCACAGATACGCAGTATTTT
CDR3: CASSEPGGPSTDTQYF

J: TRBJ1-5
size: many
D: NA
V: TRBV2
DNA: TGTGCCAGCAGTGAATGGGGAGTAGGCAATCAGCCCCAGCATTTT
CDR3: CASSEWGVGNQPQHF

J: TRBJ2-5
size: NA
D: NA
V: TRBV20-1
DNA: TGCAGTGTTAGGCGGGTAGAAGAGACCCAGTACTTC
CDR3: CSVRRVEETQYF

J: TRBJ1-1
size: few
D: TRBD1
V: TRBV9
DNA: TGTGCCAGCAGCGTAGGTCGGACAGGGAATGAGAGGGTGCGAACTGAAGCTTTCTTT
CDR3: CASSVGRTGNERVRTEAFF

J: TRBJ1-1
size: few
D: TRBD1
V: TRBV7-2
DNA: TGTGCCAGCAGCCCCCAGGGGGTTCGGATCACTGAAGCTTTCTTT
CDR3: CASSPQGVRITEAFF

J: TRBJ1-5
size: many
D: TRBD1
V: TRBV7-8
DNA: TGTGCCAGCAGCTCGGATCCCGGGACAGGGACTCAGCCCCAGCATTTT
CDR3: CASSSDPGTGTQPQHF

J: TRBJ1-5
size: NA
D: NA
V: TRBV19
DNA: TGTGCCACGGCCCAGGGGCTAGATCAGCCCCAGCATTTT
CDR3: CATAQGLDQPQHF

J: TRBJ1-3
size: few
D: NA
V: TRBV4-1
DNA: TGCGCCAGCAGCCGAATACAGGGAACTGGAAACACCATATATTTT
CDR3: CASSRIQGTGNTIYF

J: TRBJ1-5
size: many
D: TRBD1
V: TRBV7-8
DNA: TGTGCCAGCAGCTACCGTGACAGGGACCAGCCCCAGCATTTT
CDR3: CASSYRDRDQPQHF

J: TRBJ1-6
size: few
D: TRBD1
V: TRBV5-1
DNA: TGCGCCAGCAGCTCAAGACAGGGAGTAGGAGATTCACCCCTCCACTTT
CDR3: CASSSRQGVGDSPLHF

J: TRBJ2-2
size: few
D: NA
V: TRBV7-2
DNA: TGTGCCAGCAGCGTAGGAGGAGAGAGCGGGGAGCTGTTTTTT
CDR3: CASSVGGESGELFF

J: TRBJ1-1
size: once
D: TRBD1
V: TRBV7-3
DNA: TGTGCCAGCAGCCTCTCCGGGACAGGGCAAGCTTTCTTT
CDR3: CASSLSGTGQAFF

J: TRBJ2-7
size: many
D: NA
V: TRBV19
DNA: TGTGCCAACTACGAAACCCCCGGCGAGCAGTACTTC
CDR3: CANYETPGEQYF

J: TRBJ1-5
size: NA
D: NA
V: TRBV10-3
DNA: TGTGCCATCAGGGGGCAGGGGAGTATGCAGCCCCAGCATTTT
CDR3: CAIRGQGSMQPQHF